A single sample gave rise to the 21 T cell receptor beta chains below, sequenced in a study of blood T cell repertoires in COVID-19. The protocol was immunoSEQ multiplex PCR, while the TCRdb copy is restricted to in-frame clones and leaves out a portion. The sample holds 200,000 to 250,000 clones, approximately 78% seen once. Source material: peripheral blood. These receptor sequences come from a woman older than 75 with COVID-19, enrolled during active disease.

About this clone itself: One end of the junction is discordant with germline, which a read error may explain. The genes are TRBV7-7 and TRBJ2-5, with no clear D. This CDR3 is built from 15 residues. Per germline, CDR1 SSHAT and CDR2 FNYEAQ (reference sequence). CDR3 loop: CASSPSNSPQETQYF. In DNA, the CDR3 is TGTGCTAGCAGCCCGTCAAACAGCCCTCAAGAGACCCAGTACTTC.

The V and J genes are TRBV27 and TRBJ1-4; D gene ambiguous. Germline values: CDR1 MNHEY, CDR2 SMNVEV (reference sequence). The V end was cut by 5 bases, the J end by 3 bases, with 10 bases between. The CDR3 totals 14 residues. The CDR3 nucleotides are TGTGCCAGCAGTCCCTCGGGGTCTAATGAAAAACTGTTTTTT. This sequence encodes CASSPSGSNEKLFF.

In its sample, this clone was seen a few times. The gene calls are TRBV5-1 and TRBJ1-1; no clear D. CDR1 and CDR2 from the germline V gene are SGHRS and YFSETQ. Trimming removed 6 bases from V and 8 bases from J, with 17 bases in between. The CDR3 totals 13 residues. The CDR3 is CASTKIGSREAFF. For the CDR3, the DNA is TGCGCCAGCACTAAAATCGGGTCTCGGGAAGCTTTCTTT.

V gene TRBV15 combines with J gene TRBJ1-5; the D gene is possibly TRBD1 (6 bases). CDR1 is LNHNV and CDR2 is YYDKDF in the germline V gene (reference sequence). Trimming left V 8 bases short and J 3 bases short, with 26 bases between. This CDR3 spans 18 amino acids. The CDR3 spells CATPETGGRKGFNQPQHF. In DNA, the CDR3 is TGTGCCACCCCGGAGACAGGAGGAAGGAAGGGCTTCAATCAGCCCCAGCATTTT.

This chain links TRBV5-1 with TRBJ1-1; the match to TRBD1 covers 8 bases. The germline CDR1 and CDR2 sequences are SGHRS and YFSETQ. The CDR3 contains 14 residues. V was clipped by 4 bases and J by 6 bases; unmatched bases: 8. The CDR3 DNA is TGCGCCAGCAGCCCCGGACAGGGTCGGGCTGAAGCTTTCTTT. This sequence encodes CASSPGQGRAEAFF. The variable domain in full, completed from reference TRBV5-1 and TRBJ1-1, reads KAGVTQTPRYLIKTRGQQVTLSCSPISGHRSVSWYQQTPGQGLQFLFEYFSETQRNKGNFPGRFSGRQFSNSRSEMNVSTLELGDSALYLCASSPGQGRAEAFFGQGTRLTVV.

CDR3 sequence reads: CASSLRGLFGGEKLFF. In nucleotides, the CDR3 is TGTGCCAGCAGCTTAAGGGGACTTTTCGGTGGTGAAAAACTGTTTTTT. J is TRBJ1-4 and V is TRBV11-2, with D perhaps matching TRBD1 (5 bases). The CDR3 contains 16 residues. In germline, CDR1 is SGHAT, CDR2 FQNNGV. V lost 2 bases, J lost 7 bases, and 17 bases lay in between.

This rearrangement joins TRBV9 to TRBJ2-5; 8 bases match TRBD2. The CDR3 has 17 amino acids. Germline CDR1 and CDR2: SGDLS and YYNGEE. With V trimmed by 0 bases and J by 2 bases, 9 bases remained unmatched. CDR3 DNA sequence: TGTGCCAGCAGCGTAGCTGGAGCGGGAGTTGGGCAAGAGACCCAGTACTTC. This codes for CASSVAGAGVGQETQYF.

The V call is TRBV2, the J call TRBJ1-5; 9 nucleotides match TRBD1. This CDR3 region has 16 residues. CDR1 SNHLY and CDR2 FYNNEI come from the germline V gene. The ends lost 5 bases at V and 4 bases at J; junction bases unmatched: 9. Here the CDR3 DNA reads TGTGCCAGCAGTAGAGACAGGGGGGTTTCGAATCAGCCCCAGCATTTT. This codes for CASSRDRGVSNQPQHF.

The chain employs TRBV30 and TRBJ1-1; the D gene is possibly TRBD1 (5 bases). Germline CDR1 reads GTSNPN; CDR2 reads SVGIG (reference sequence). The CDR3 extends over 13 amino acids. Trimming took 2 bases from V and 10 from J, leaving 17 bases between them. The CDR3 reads CAWSFGAREGAFF. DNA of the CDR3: TGTGCCTGGAGTTTCGGGGCTAGGGAGGGAGCTTTCTTT. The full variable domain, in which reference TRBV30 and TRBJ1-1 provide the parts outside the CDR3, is SQTIHQWPATLVQPVGSPLSLECTVEGTSNPNLYWYRQAAGRGLQLLFYSVGIGQISSEVPQNLSASRPQDRQFILSSKKLLLSDSGFYLCAWSFGAREGAFFGQGTRLTVV.

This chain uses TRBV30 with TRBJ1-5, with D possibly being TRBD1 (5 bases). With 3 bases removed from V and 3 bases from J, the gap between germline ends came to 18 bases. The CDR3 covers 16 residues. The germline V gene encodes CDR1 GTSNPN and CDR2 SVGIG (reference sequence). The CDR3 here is CAWSRREGTNNQPQHF. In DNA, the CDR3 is TGTGCCTGGAGCCGACGGGAGGGGACCAACAATCAGCCCCAGCATTTT.

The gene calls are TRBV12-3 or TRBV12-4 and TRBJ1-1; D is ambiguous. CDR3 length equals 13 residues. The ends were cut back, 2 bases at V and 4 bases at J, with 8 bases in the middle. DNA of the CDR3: TGTGCCAGCAGTTTAACCACAGTCACTGAAGCTTTCTTT. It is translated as CASSLTTVTEAFF.

The CDR3 spells CASRGEGNNSPLHF. The CDR3 DNA reads TGTGCCAGCAGGGGGGAGGGAAATAATTCACCCCTCCACTTT. The chain uses TRBV6-5 and TRBJ1-6; D perhaps matches TRBD1 (5 bases). V was clipped by 6 bases and J by 5 bases, with 11 bases between them. Looked up from germline, CDR1 is MNHEY and CDR2 is SVGAGI. The CDR3 runs 14 residues.

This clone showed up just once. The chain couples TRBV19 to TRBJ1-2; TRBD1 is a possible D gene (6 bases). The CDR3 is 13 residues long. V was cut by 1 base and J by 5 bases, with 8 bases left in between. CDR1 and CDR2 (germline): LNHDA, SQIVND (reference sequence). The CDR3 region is CASSIGTEYGYTF. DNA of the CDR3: TGTGCCAGTAGTATAGGGACAGAGTATGGCTACACCTTC. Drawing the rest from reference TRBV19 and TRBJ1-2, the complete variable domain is DGGITQSPKYLFRKEGQNVTLSCEQNLNHDAMYWYRQDPGQGLRLIYYSQIVNDFQKGDIAEGYSVSREKKESFPLTVTSAQKNPTAFYLCASSIGTEYGYTFGSGTRLTVV.

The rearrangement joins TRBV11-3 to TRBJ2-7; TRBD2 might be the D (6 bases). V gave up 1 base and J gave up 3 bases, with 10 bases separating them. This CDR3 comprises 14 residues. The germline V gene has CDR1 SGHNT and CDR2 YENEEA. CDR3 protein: CASSLGRGIYEQYF. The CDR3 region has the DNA TGTGCCAGCAGCTTAGGTCGGGGGATCTACGAGCAGTACTTC.

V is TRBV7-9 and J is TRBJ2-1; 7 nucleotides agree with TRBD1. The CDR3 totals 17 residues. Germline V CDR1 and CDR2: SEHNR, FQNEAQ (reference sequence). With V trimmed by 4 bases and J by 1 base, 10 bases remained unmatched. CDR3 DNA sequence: TGTGCCAGCAGCTCCGACAGGGCAGCGGCATCCTACAATGAGCAGTTCTTC. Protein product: CASSSDRAAASYNEQFF.

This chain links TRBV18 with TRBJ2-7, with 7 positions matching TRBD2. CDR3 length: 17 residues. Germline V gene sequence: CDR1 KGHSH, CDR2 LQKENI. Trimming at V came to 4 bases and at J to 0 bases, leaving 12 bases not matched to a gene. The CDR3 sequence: CASSLLKGLKASYEQYF. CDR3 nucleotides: TGTGCCAGCTCACTCTTAAAGGGACTAAAGGCCTCCTACGAGCAGTACTTC.

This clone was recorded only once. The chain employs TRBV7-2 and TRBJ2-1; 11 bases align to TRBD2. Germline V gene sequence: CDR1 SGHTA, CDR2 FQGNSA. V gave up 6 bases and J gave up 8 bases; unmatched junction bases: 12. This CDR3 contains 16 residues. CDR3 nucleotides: TGTGCCAGCAGTCTAGGGCCCCTAGCGGGAGGTGATGAGCAGTTCTTC. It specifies CASSLGPLAGGDEQFF.

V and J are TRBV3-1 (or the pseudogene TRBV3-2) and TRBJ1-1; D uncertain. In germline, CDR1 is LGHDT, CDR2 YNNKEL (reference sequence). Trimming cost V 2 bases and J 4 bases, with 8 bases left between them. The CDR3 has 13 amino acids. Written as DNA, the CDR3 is TGTGCCAGCAGCCAACGGGCGGGCACTGAAGCTTTCTTT. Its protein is CASSQRAGTEAFF.

In nucleotides, the CDR3 is TGTGCCAGTAGTCAAACGCGGGACCGACGACAGAATCAGCCCCAGCATTTT. This encodes CASSQTRDRRQNQPQHF. The J gene is TRBJ1-5, the V gene TRBV19; possible D gene TRBD1, 5 bases. Trimming removed 5 bases from V and 4 bases from J, with 21 bases in between. The CDR3 runs to 17 residues. Germline V gene lookup returns CDR1 LNHDA and CDR2 SQIVND (reference sequence).

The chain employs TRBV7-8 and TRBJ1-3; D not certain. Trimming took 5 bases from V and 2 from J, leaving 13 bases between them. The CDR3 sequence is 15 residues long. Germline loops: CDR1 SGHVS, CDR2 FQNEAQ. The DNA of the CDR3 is TGTGCCAGCAGCGGACTTTCGCAGCCTGGAAACACCATATATTTT. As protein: CASSGLSQPGNTIYF.

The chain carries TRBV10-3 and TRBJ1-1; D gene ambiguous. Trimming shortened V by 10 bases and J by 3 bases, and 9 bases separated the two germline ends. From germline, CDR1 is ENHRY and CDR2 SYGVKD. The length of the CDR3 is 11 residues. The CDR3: CATSPDTEAFF. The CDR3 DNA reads TGTGCCACTTCGCCAGACACTGAAGCTTTCTTT.